A single sample gave rise to the 6 T cell receptor beta chains below, sequenced in a study of blood T cell repertoires in COVID-19. Clones were sequenced by immunoSEQ multiplex PCR, and TCRdb holds only the in-frame ones, with some missing. Altogether 200,000 to 250,000 clones are present, 85% to 90% being singletons, with the ten largest covering about 3.3%. Sequencing was performed on PBMCs or T cells enriched from blood (not recorded which). The receptor set was obtained from a woman aged 18-29 years in a cohort exposed to, infected with or recovered from COVID-19 (not recorded which).

V is TRBV27 and J is TRBJ1-1; TRBD1 might be the D (5 bases). This CDR3 spans 13 amino acids. Between the trimmed V and J ends, which lost 6 bases and 2 bases, there was a span of 10 bases. Germline V gene data show CDR1 as MNHEY and CDR2 as SMNVEV (reference sequence). The DNA for the CDR3 is TGTGCCAGCAGGGGTCAGGGAAACACTGAAGCTTTCTTT. Translating gives CASRGQGNTEAFF.

The rearrangement uses TRBV28 and TRBJ1-5; 7 nucleotides align to TRBD1. Germline loops: CDR1 MDHEN, CDR2 SYDVKM. CDR3 length: 14 amino acids. V dropped 2 bases and J dropped 7; count of bases not matched to a gene: 5. In DNA form, the CDR3 reads TGTGCCAGCAGTTTAGGGACAGAATTCCAGCCCCAGCATTTT. It encodes CASSLGTEFQPQHF.

The chain joins TRBV11-2 to TRBJ1-2; no reliable D call. Trimming removed 5 bases from V and 4 bases from J, with 17 bases in between. Germline V lookup: CDR1 SGHAT, CDR2 FQNNGV. This CDR3 is 15 amino acids long. For the CDR3, the DNA is TGTGCCAGCAGCGATCCTCGGGGAGGGCCCTATGGCTACACCTTC. Its protein is CASSDPRGGPYGYTF.

This clone was observed once. The chain has TRBV10-2 and TRBJ2-7; weak D call: TRBD1 (5 bases). The CDR3 is made up of 11 amino acids. CDR1 and CDR2 from the germline V gene are WSHSY and SAAADI. V lost 10 bases and J 3 bases, leaving 10 bases between the germline ends. The DNA for the CDR3 is TGCGCCACTAAGGGGCTCTACGAGCAGTACTTC. It is translated as CATKGLYEQYF.

The gene calls are TRBV3-1 (or the pseudogene TRBV3-2) and TRBJ2-1, with TRBD2 matching over 8 bases. In germline, CDR1 is LGHDT, CDR2 YNNKEL (reference sequence). The CDR3 is 13 amino acids. V lost 2 bases, J lost 10 bases, and 4 bases stayed unmatched. The CDR3 spells CASSQRLAGEQFF. The CDR3 DNA follows: TGTGCCAGCAGCCAAAGGTTAGCGGGGGAGCAGTTCTTC.

The CDR3 is CASSKGQGWDTQYF. In nucleotides, the CDR3 is TGTGCCAGCAGCAAAGGACAGGGGTGGGATACGCAGTATTTT. The gene calls are TRBV5-6 and TRBJ2-3; TRBD1 agrees at 9 bases. CDR3 length: 14 residues. CDR1 is SGHDT and CDR2 is YYEEEE in the germline V gene. The V and J ends lost 4 bases and 6 bases, in that order; junction bases with no gene match: 6.